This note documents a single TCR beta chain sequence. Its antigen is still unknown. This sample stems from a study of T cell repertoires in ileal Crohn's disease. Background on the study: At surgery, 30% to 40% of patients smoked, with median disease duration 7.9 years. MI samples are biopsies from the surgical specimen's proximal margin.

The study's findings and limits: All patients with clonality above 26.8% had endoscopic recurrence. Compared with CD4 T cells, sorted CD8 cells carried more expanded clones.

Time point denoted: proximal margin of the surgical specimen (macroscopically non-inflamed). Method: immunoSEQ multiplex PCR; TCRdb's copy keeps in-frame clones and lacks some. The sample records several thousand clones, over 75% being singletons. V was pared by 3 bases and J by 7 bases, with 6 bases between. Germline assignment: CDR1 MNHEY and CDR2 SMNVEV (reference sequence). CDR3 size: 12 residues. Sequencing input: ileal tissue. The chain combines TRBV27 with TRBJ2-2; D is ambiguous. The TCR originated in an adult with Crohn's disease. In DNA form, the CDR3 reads TGTGCCAGCAGTTTGAGCGTCGGGGAGCTGTTTTTT. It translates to CASSLSVGELFF.